A single sample is the source of the 2 T cell receptor beta chains below, sequenced in a study of PD-1 blockade in classical Hodgkin lymphoma. Assay used: immunoSEQ multiplex PCR; TCRdb lists only in-frame clones, some missing. This sample yields some 38,000 clones, of which 76% are seen a single time; 9.5% to 12% belongs to the top ten. All the patients suffered relapse after autologous stem cell transplantation, and brentuximab vedotin exposure differed. Sequenced material: peripheral blood mononuclear cells (PBMCs), taken at baseline. These TCRs come from a human donor with classical Hodgkin lymphoma.

CDR3 loop: CASSQGQGSSGEQYF. CDR3 DNA: TGCGCCAGCAGCCAAGGACAGGGCTCGTCTGGGGAGCAGTACTTC. The V gene is TRBV4-1, the J gene TRBJ2-7; 7 bases are shared with TRBD1. Germline values: CDR1 MGHRA, CDR2 YSYEKL. The V gene end was trimmed by 1 base and the J gene end by 7 bases; junction bases not matched to a gene: 10. CDR3 length: 15 residues.

With regard to this clone: The sample has other DNA sequences that encode this CDR3 too. The chain couples TRBV7-9 to TRBJ1-1; D uncertain. Germline CDR1 SEHNR, CDR2 FQNEAQ (reference sequence). Between the trimmed V and J ends, which lost 1 base and 0 bases, there was a span of 0 bases. CDR3 length: 12 amino acids. The DNA for the CDR3 is TGTGCCAGCAGCTTAGTGAACACTGAAGCTTTCTTT. Amino acid sequence: CASSLVNTEAFF.